Listed below are T cell receptor beta chains from one sample, sequenced in a study of early T cells in non-severe SARS-CoV-2 infection. TCRdb passed the 5' RACE reads through MiXCR, listing each CDR3 protein once. The table records 60,000 to 75,000 distinct CDR3 sequences, roughly 10% of them present only once. Sample: whole blood, taken at baseline. These receptors originate from an adult who was a healthcare worker with PCR-confirmed SARS-CoV-2 infection or an uninfected control (not recorded which). Each CDR3 is given with its conserved first and last residue. The D gene is left open where the match is weak. Part of the rows lack a size; the others show once, few, many or a class for expanded clones.

D,size,V,J,DNA,CDR3
-,many,TRBV9,TRBJ2-2,TGTGCCAGCAGCCCCCTCCTAGCGAGTACCGGGGAGCTGTTTTTT,CASSPLLASTGELFF
-,-,TRBV6-5,TRBJ2-3,TGTGCCAGCAGAAGGACGGGCAGCACAGATACGCAGTATTTT,CASRRTGSTDTQYF
TRBD2,-,TRBV9,TRBJ2-1,TGTGCCAGCAGCGTAGCTCTAGCGGGGACCCCGTTCTTC,CASSVALAGTPFF
-,-,TRBV6-6,TRBJ2-5,TGTGCCAGCAGTTACTCAGAGTGGACCAATATGTACTTC,CASSYSEWTNMYF
-,many,TRBV5-6,TRBJ1-1,TGTGCCAGCACCTCCCCACGGGGCGGTGAAGCTTTCTTT,CASTSPRGGEAFF
-,few,TRBV3-1,TRBJ1-5,TGTGCCAGCAGCCAATCAGGGGATCAGCCCCAGCATTTT,CASSQSGDQPQHF
-,few,TRBV29-1,TRBJ2-5,TGCAGCTCGGGACCCCAAGAGACCCAGTACTTC,CSSGPQETQYF
-,-,TRBV5-5,TRBJ2-3,TGTGCCAGCAGCTCAGCGGACGTGTTCCCAGATACGCAGTTTTTT,CASSSADVFPDTQFF
-,medium-sized,TRBV20-1,TRBJ1-6,TGCAGTGCTAGAGTCTCATCGTCGGGTTCACCCCTCCACTTT,CSARVSSSGSPLHF
TRBD1,few,TRBV7-2,TRBJ1-2,TGTGCCAGCAGCTTGGACGGACAGGGGGCTGGCTACACCTTC,CASSLDGQGAGYTF
-,many,TRBV28,TRBJ2-3,TGTGCCAGCAGCCCACGTCGCGTGGATACGCAGTATTTT,CASSPRRVDTQYF
TRBD1,few,TRBV12-3/TRBV12-4,TRBJ1-1,TGTGCCAGCAGTCCGGGGACAGCTGAAGCTTTCTTT,CASSPGTAEAFF